This TCR beta chain stems from a study of T cell responses to AZD1222 COVID-19 vaccine. About the study: Recipients boosted at about 4 weeks or about 12 weeks are pooled.

Clones were read by immunoSEQ multiplex PCR, and TCRdb kept only the in-frame ones, dropping some. The sample has more than 150,000 clones, 90% seen once. Findings and limits, study-wide: Unmutated regions of variants are reportedly targeted by nearly half of spike-specific TCRs. Most donors were white British, females outnumbered males, and clonal diversity was possibly underestimated.

Germline V gives CDR1 SGHTA, CDR2 FQGNSA. Trimming took 1 base from V and 3 from J; bases not matched to a gene: 3. The CDR3 contains 15 residues. Comment on this clone: Its specificity is not known.

Material: peripheral blood, obtained on day 0 of AZD1222 vaccination. V usage is TRBV7-2 and J usage is TRBJ2-7; 10 nucleotides match TRBD2. The sequence derives from an adult in good health. The CDR3 DNA is TGTGCCAGCAGCTTAGAATGGACTAGCGGCTACGAGCAGTACTTC. This codes for CASSLEWTSGYEQYF.